This entry describes one T cell receptor (beta chain). Its antigen is currently not known. No base quality values were provided; no much bigger clone lies one nucleotide off. According to the study, the label for this sample's treatment or condition signals: allogeneic hematopoietic cell transplantation with graft depleted of TCRalphabeta T cells and CD19 B cells. Transplant recipients were children who received TCRalphabeta/CD19-depleted allogeneic hematopoietic cell grafts. Relative to germline, V is 0 bases shorter and J is 3 bases shorter, with 15 bases between their ends. The germline V gene specifies SGHAT as CDR1 and FQNNGV as CDR2. Including the terminal cysteine and phenylalanine, the CDR3 comprises 17 residues. CDR3 DNA only is kept here, 51 bases in frame from base 1. This specimen comes from a study of T-cell reconstitution after alpha-beta-depleted transplantation in children (dated by TCRdb to between 2015 and 2016). Background on the whole study: Using TCR repertoire profiling, the study quantitatively followed how T-cell immune reconstitution unfolded in children after TCRalphabeta/CD19-depleted allogeneic hematopoietic cell transplantation. Summary of the overall study and its limitations: The frequencies of hyperexpanded clones fell over the following months, and after one year, T-cell counts and TCRbeta diversity were mostly attributed to newly produced T cells. In some patients, the high TCRbeta diversity seen at day 60 was put down to recipient T cells and intrathymic progenitors that had survived conditioning. Apparently early alphabetaT-cell count recovery about two months after transplant reportedly relied on only several hundred rapidly expanded clones derived from non-depleted graft cells.

Libraries were built with PCR. The instrument was an Illumina HiSeq 2500. To normalize quantification of the TCRbeta repertoire, the TCR libraries were built with molecular barcoding that relied on unique molecular identifiers. TCRdb reprocessing: public reads trimmed at Q25 with fastp, clones called with MiXCR, in-frame beta chains kept. Every distinct CDR3 protein forms one entry, paired with its most common genes and DNA. The sample table lists fewer than 550,000 distinct CDR3 sequences, over 9.5% of them with a count of one. Around 13% of the sample is in the top ten clones. The chain links TRBV11-2 with TRBJ1-3, with the D segment identity uncertain. Source: PBMCs, mostly from graft donor cells, taken 180 days after TCRalphabeta/CD19-depleted stem cell transplant. This sequence originates from a female patient younger than 10 who had a stem cell transplant for aplastic anemia, so the T cells may come from the graft donor. The DNA reads TGTGCCAGCAGCTTAGATCTTGGAACTTTCGGTGGAAACACCATATATTTT. This encodes CASSLDLGTFGGNTIYF.